This T cell receptor (beta chain) is from a study of shared clonotypes between healthy human individuals. Broader study findings: Non-shared clonotypes had lower generation probabilities than clonotypes shared by all four sorted-subset donors. A small donor pool kept down the genetic and exposure-history diversity that was represented.

Per the original data handling: Filtering differed, since immunoSEQ gave only junction sequences and no quality scores. Sequencing used immunoSEQ multiplex PCR; TCRdb keeps in-frame clones, though not all of them. The V and J calls and clone size come from that table; D and trimming were worked out from the DNA. The sample lists some 2,000,000 clones, about 95% seen once, with approximately 1.2% in the top ten. Terminally differentiated effector memory CD45RA+ cells were excluded by CCR7 positive selection of CD45RO-negative cells. This CDR3 has 15 residues. Germline assignment: CDR1 SGHAT and CDR2 FQNNGV. Trimming left V 5 bases short and J 0 bases short, with 13 bases between. About this clone: What it binds is not known.

The TCR was taken from a man younger than 30 in good health. The chain couples TRBV11-2 to TRBJ2-5; the D gene is possibly TRBD2 (6 bases). The sequenced material came from naive CD8+ T cells sorted from blood. For the CDR3, the DNA is TGTGCCAGCAGCCCGGGACTTACGTACCAAGAGACCCAGTACTTC. Translated: CASSPGLTYQETQYF.